A selection of T cell receptor beta chains follows, all from one sample in a study of shared clonotypes between healthy human individuals. Measured with immunoSEQ multiplex PCR; TCRdb has only the in-frame clones, and not every one. The data contain some 2.1 million clones, roughly 96% of them singletons. Material for sequencing was naive CD4+ T cells sorted from blood. These receptors were taken from a man between 18 and 35 years old in good health. The CDR3 runs from the conserved cysteine through the conserved F or W. A D gene is named only where the DNA matches it firmly. Clone size is shown for a subset of rows, as once, few, many or a class of expanded clone.

>TRBD1|TRBJ1-2|-|13|TRBV5-1
TGCGCCAGCAGCTTGGGACAGGGAGGCGGCTACACCTTC
CASSLGQGGGYTF
>-|TRBJ2-7|-|13|TRBV4-3
TGCGCCAGCAGCCAGCCCGGGGTTCTCGGGCAGTACTTC
CASSQPGVLGQYF
>-|TRBJ2-1|-|12|TRBV30
TGTGCCTGGAGTGTACGCGGGGATGAGCAGTTCTTC
CAWSVRGDEQFF
>-|TRBJ2-7|-|14|TRBV10-3
TGTGCCATCAGACAGGGGGGGACCTCCTACGAGCAGTACTTC
CAIRQGGTSYEQYF
>TRBD1|TRBJ1-5|-|14|TRBV28
TGTGCCAGTAAACTTGGACAGGGAAATCAGCCCCAGCATTTT
CASKLGQGNQPQHF
>-|TRBJ1-1|-|15|TRBV18
TGTGCCAGCTCACCATACGCGACAGCTAACACTGAAGCTTTCTTT
CASSPYATANTEAFF
>TRBD2|TRBJ2-3|-|14|TRBV2
TGTGCCAGCAAGGCCGGGGGGAGGGCAGATACGCAGTATTTT
CASKAGGRADTQYF
>-|TRBJ2-1|-|14|TRBV5-4
TGTGCCAGCCATGTGGGTCTGGCCTACAATGAGCAGTTCTTC
CASHVGLAYNEQFF
>-|TRBJ2-2|once|14|TRBV10-3
TGTGCCATCAGTATAGGGACGGACACCGGGGAGCTGTTTTTT
CAISIGTDTGELFF
>-|TRBJ2-2|-|15|TRBV6-6
TGTGCCAGCAGTTACGGAGGGTTGGACACCGGGGAGCTGTTTTTT
CASSYGGLDTGELFF
>TRBD1|TRBJ2-1|-|17|TRBV19
TGTGCCAGTGGCCGGGACAGGGGGAAAACGGGGTCCGATGAGCAGTTCTTC
CASGRDRGKTGSDEQFF
>-|TRBJ2-3|few|16|TRBV5-1
TGCGCCAGCAGCTCCCTTTCGGGAAGTGGCACAGATACGCAGTATTTT
CASSSLSGSGTDTQYF
>-|TRBJ2-2|once|15|TRBV28
TGTGCCACCCTCCGGGGGGCAAAGAACACCGGGGAGCTGTTTTTT
CATLRGAKNTGELFF
>TRBD1|TRBJ1-2|-|15|TRBV5-6
TGTGCCAGCAGTTTCGAACCGGGACAGAACTATGGCTACACCTTC
CASSFEPGQNYGYTF
>TRBD1|TRBJ2-7|-|15|TRBV5-1
TGCGCCAGCAGCTTATCCGGGACAGGTCTCTACGAGCAGTACTTC
CASSLSGTGLYEQYF
>-|TRBJ1-5|-|15|TRBV7-2
TGTGCCAGCAGCTTAGAATACAGGGCCAATCAGCCCCAGCATTTT
CASSLEYRANQPQHF
>TRBD2|TRBJ2-7|few|15|TRBV30
TGTGCCTGGCGGGAGGGGGTGAGGGGACCCTACGAGCAGTACTTC
CAWREGVRGPYEQYF